The T cell receptor (beta chain) under discussion was sequenced for a study of blood T cell repertoires in COVID-19. At the level of the study: COVID-19 samples collected from the United States, Italy and Spain covered acute and convalescent phases. T cells, B-cell-depleted T cells, or PBMCs supplied cDNA or gDNA.

Authors' analysis steps: Amplification of reference gene primers was used by the study to estimate nucleated cell counts. Only in-frame clones appear in the TCRdb table, and some are missing; sequencing was by immunoSEQ multiplex PCR. The DNA was the basis for D and trimming; V, J and clone size are from that table. The data hold 83,000 or so clones, with about four fifths observed a single time. The count of this clone is one. Trimming cost V 6 bases and J 1 base, with 12 bases left between them. The CDR3 totals 14 residues. Germline V CDR1 and CDR2: KGHSH, LQKENI. Source material: peripheral blood. V is TRBV18 and J is TRBJ1-1; D is possibly TRBD1 (5 bases). This TCR came from a human donor in a cohort sampled during active COVID-19. CDR3 sequence (DNA): TGTGCCAGCTCCCAGGGACTCAAGAACACTGAAGCTTTCTTT. Encoded protein: CASSQGLKNTEAFF.